What follows are 30 T cell receptor beta chains derived from one specimen sequenced in a study of blood T cell repertoires in COVID-19. TCRdb keeps only in-frame clones here, not all; method: immunoSEQ multiplex PCR. The table lists about 97,000 clones, 81% of them singletons. The specimen was peripheral blood. The receptors were sampled from a man aged 55 to 69 with acute or convalescent COVID-19.

The chain joins TRBV27 to TRBJ2-1, with 8 bases matching TRBD2. The CDR3 is 16 residues long. The V gene end was trimmed by 4 bases and the J gene end by 8 bases; junction bases not matched to a gene: 13. In germline, CDR1 is MNHEY, CDR2 SMNVEV (reference sequence). For the CDR3, the DNA is TGTGCCAGCAGTTCCCCTCATCGGGAGGGGCTGGATGAGCAGTTCTTC. It encodes CASSSPHREGLDEQFF.

V is TRBV6-5 and J is TRBJ2-2, with D maybe TRBD1 (6 bases). Germline V gene data show CDR1 as MNHEY and CDR2 as SVGAGI. Between the trimmed V and J ends, which lost 7 bases and 3 bases, there was a span of 15 bases. The CDR3 runs 15 residues. This CDR3 is CASTRQQGDTGELFF. CDR3 bases: TGTGCCAGCACTAGACAACAGGGAGACACCGGGGAGCTGTTTTTT.

The V gene is TRBV7-9, the J gene TRBJ2-6, with D hard to call. CDR1 SEHNR and CDR2 FQNEAQ come from the germline V gene (reference sequence). Between the trimmed V and J ends, which lost 2 bases and 0 bases, there was a span of 5 bases. This CDR3 is built from 15 residues. DNA of the CDR3: TGTGCCAGCAGCTTATTCATCTCTGGGGCCAACGTCCTGACTTTC. It is translated as CASSLFISGANVLTF.

CDR3 loop: CASSATGQGGYEQYF. The CDR3 DNA is TGTGCCAGCAGCGCAACGGGACAGGGAGGCTACGAGCAGTACTTC. The rearrangement uses TRBV5-6 and TRBJ2-7; 9 bases fit TRBD1. CDR3 length: 15 amino acids. Germline lookup yields CDR1 SGHDT and CDR2 YYEEEE. V shed 4 bases and J 3 bases; nucleotides not matched to a gene: 8.

This clone was seen just once. V usage is TRBV5-1 and J usage is TRBJ1-1, with 8 bases that match TRBD1. The V gene's germline CDR1 is SGHRS and CDR2 YFSETQ. The CDR3 totals 15 residues. The junction had 12 bases not matched to a gene; V was cut back by 4 bases and J by 7 bases. CDR3 amino acids: CASSGGQAGPREAFF. CDR3 DNA: TGCGCCAGCAGCGGGGGACAGGCAGGGCCTCGTGAAGCTTTCTTT.

The chain is built from TRBV6-5 and TRBJ2-7; D perhaps matches TRBD1 (6 bases). The germline V and J ends were trimmed by 8 bases and 0 bases, with 14 bases remaining between them. Germline values: CDR1 MNHEY, CDR2 SVGAGI. This CDR3 is built from 14 residues. Here the CDR3 reads CASRLLGGSYEQYF. The DNA of the CDR3 is TGTGCCAGCCGTCTCCTAGGGGGCTCCTACGAGCAGTACTTC.

This sequence joins TRBV6-5 and TRBJ1-1, with TRBD1 matching over 10 bases. The junction had 5 bases not matched to a gene; V was cut back by 6 bases and J by 10 bases. The germline V gene has CDR1 MNHEY and CDR2 SVGAGI. The CDR3 consists of 12 residues. This chain's CDR3 is CASSTRQGAAFF. CDR3 DNA: TGTGCCAGCAGCACTCGACAGGGGGCAGCTTTCTTT.

The chain joins TRBV7-2 to TRBJ2-7; TRBD1 matches 9 bases. The junction had 5 bases not matched to a gene; V was cut back by 4 bases and J by 4 bases. The CDR3 length is 14 residues. Germline CDR1 is SGHTA and CDR2 is FQGNSA. Here the CDR3 DNA reads TGTGCCAGCAGCTCACAGGGGGCGGTATACGAGCAGTACTTC. This gives the protein CASSSQGAVYEQYF.

The chain uses TRBV9 and TRBJ1-1; 9 bases are shared with TRBD1. The CDR3 extends over 14 amino acids. Germline V gene sequence: CDR1 SGDLS, CDR2 YYNGEE. The V and J ends lost 4 bases and 4 bases, in that order; junction bases with no gene match: 5. The CDR3 sequence is CASSSGQGFTEAFF. CDR3 nucleotides: TGTGCCAGCAGCTCGGGACAGGGCTTCACTGAAGCTTTCTTT.

The genes are TRBV7-2 and TRBJ2-2, with a tentative D call TRBD1 (5 bases). CDR1 SGHTA and CDR2 FQGNSA come from the germline V gene. The V gene lost 1 base and the J gene lost 6 bases, with 15 bases spanning the gap. The CDR3 sequence is 16 residues long. CDR3 nucleotide sequence: TGTGCCAGCAGCTTAGGGTTAGGCAGGGTAGCCGGGGAGCTGTTTTTT. Protein: CASSLGLGRVAGELFF.

This chain links TRBV18 with TRBJ1-1, with unresolved D. The length of the CDR3 is 13 residues. Trimming stripped 2 bases from V and 5 bases from J, with 9 bases between. Germline loops: CDR1 KGHSH, CDR2 LQKENI. The CDR3 DNA is TGTGCCAGCTCACCAGGCCCGGGAACTGAAGCTTTCTTT. Translated: CASSPGPGTEAFF.

This chain connects TRBV6-2 or TRBV6-3 to TRBJ1-2; TRBD1 matches 8 bases. The CDR3 contains 14 residues. The V gene's germline CDR1 is MNHEY and CDR2 SVGEGT. Trimming at V came to 6 bases and at J to 2 bases, leaving 5 bases not matched to a gene. Written as DNA, the CDR3 is TGTGCCAGCAGCGGGACAGGAGGGAACTATGGCTACACCTTC. As protein: CASSGTGGNYGYTF.

The V call is TRBV24-1, the J call TRBJ2-3, with D perhaps TRBD2 (5 bases). The germline gives CDR1 KGHDR, CDR2 SFDVKD. V gave up 10 bases and J gave up 4 bases, with 17 bases separating them. The CDR3 contains 14 residues. Written as DNA, the CDR3 is TGTGCCACTCGAGGGCTGGCCCAGGCAGATACGCAGTATTTT. Translating gives CATRGLAQADTQYF.

Concerning this clone itself: A much larger clone differs from this one at a single base, so this may be a read error. This chain links TRBV12-3 or TRBV12-4 with TRBJ2-7; D possibly corresponds to TRBD1 (5 bases). Trimming removed 6 bases from V and 4 bases from J, with 10 bases in between. CDR3 size: 12 residues. CDR3 protein: CASSSDSYEQYF. CDR3 coding DNA: TGTGCCAGCAGCTCAGACAGTTACGAGCAGTACTTC.

In nucleotides, the CDR3 is TGTGCCAGCAGCTGGACGGGACTCTCCTACGAGCAGTACTTC. This encodes CASSWTGLSYEQYF. This rearrangement joins TRBV7-2 to TRBJ2-7; D perhaps matches TRBD2 (6 bases). CDR3 length equals 14 residues. Germline values: CDR1 SGHTA, CDR2 FQGNSA. Trimming cost V 4 bases and J 0 bases, with 10 bases left between them. The complete variable domain, with remaining parts taken from reference TRBV7-2 and TRBJ2-7, reads GAGVSQSPSNKVTEKGKDVELRCDPISGHTALYWYRQSLGQGLEFLIYFQGNSAPDKSGLPSDRFSAERTGGSVSTLTIQRTQQEDSAVYLCASSWTGLSYEQYFGPGTRLTVT.

The chain uses TRBV7-9 and TRBJ1-3; 7 bases agree with TRBD1. Trimming at V came to 0 bases and at J to 3 bases, leaving 2 bases not matched to a gene. The germline V gene has CDR1 SEHNR and CDR2 FQNEAQ (reference sequence). The CDR3 contains 15 residues. Written as DNA, the CDR3 is TGTGCCAGCAGCTTAGCCCGGACAGGTGGAAACACCATATATTTT. Encoded protein: CASSLARTGGNTIYF.

Comments on this clone: Other DNA sequences within the sample encode an identical CDR3. The chain couples TRBV27 to TRBJ2-3; possibly TRBD2 for D (6 bases). CDR1 and CDR2 from the germline V gene are MNHEY and SMNVEV (reference sequence). The CDR3 length is 14 residues. V lost 3 bases, J lost 2 bases, and 9 bases lay in between. Written as DNA, the CDR3 is TGTGCCAGCAGTTTTGGCGGGACCACAGATACGCAGTATTTT. Its translation: CASSFGGTTDTQYF.

The chain couples TRBV24-1 to TRBJ2-1; 10 bases fit TRBD2. This CDR3 has 14 amino acids. CDR1 KGHDR and CDR2 SFDVKD come from the germline V gene. The V gene end was trimmed by 5 bases and the J gene end by 6 bases; junction bases not matched to a gene: 3. The chain's CDR3 is CATSVSGRLNEQFF. The CDR3 DNA reads TGTGCCACCAGTGTTAGCGGGAGGCTCAATGAGCAGTTCTTC.

This chain connects TRBV2 to TRBJ2-1; TRBD1 might be the D (6 bases). The germline V gene has CDR1 SNHLY and CDR2 FYNNEI. Deletions cut 0 bases from V and 2 bases from J, with 8 bases between. CDR3 length: 15 residues. In nucleotides, the CDR3 is TGTGCCAGCAGTGAAGCGACAGGACCCTACAATGAGCAGTTCTTC. Amino acid sequence: CASSEATGPYNEQFF.

The rearrangement uses TRBV6-5 and TRBJ2-7; 8 bases match TRBD1. The CDR3 runs 15 residues. Germline CDR1 is MNHEY and CDR2 is SVGAGI. V trimming: 2 bases; J trimming: 6 bases; junction bases outside the gene matches: 9. Here the CDR3 DNA reads TGTGCCAGCAGTTACCAAGGACAGGGAGGTCGCGAGCAGTACTTC. It specifies CASSYQGQGGREQYF.

The sample holds a few counts of this clone. The CDR3 sequence is CASSDPPVQYF. The CDR3, as DNA: TGTGCCAGCAGTGACCCCCCGGTGCAGTACTTC. The rearrangement joins TRBV25-1 to TRBJ2-7; no clear D gene. CDR1 is MGHDK and CDR2 is SYGVNS in the germline V gene. The CDR3 sequence is 11 residues long. The ends were cut back, 3 bases at V and 9 bases at J, with 9 bases in the middle.

The chain links TRBV27 to TRBJ2-1; 14 bases line up with TRBD2. Trimming at V came to 5 bases and at J to 10 bases, leaving 4 bases not matched to a gene. From germline, CDR1 is MNHEY and CDR2 SMNVEV (reference sequence). CDR3 length: 14 residues. CDR3 sequence: CASSPGLAGVEQFF. DNA of the CDR3: TGTGCCAGCAGTCCGGGACTAGCGGGAGTGGAGCAGTTCTTC.

The genes are TRBV6-5 and TRBJ2-7, with TRBD2 matching over 11 bases. In germline, CDR1 is MNHEY, CDR2 SVGAGI. Trimming cost V 7 bases and J 3 bases; bases outside gene matches: 8. The CDR3 loop spans 15 amino acids. The CDR3 spells CASNLIAGGVYEQYF. In DNA form, the CDR3 reads TGTGCCAGCAACCTAATAGCGGGAGGGGTCTACGAGCAGTACTTC.

This clone was counted between two and nine times. The CDR3 region is CASSLRAYTGELFF. For the CDR3, the DNA is TGTGCCAGCAGTTTACGAGCATACACCGGGGAGCTGTTTTTT. This chain links TRBV27 with TRBJ2-2; D not certain. V shed 2 bases and J shed 3 bases, with 7 bases lying between them. The germline gives CDR1 MNHEY, CDR2 SMNVEV (reference sequence). The length of the CDR3 is 14 residues.

V usage is TRBV18 and J usage is TRBJ2-7; 8 nucleotides agree with TRBD1. The CDR3 totals 15 residues. V shed 5 bases and J 6 bases; nucleotides not matched to a gene: 12. The V gene's germline CDR1 is KGHSH and CDR2 LQKENI. CDR3 nucleotide sequence: TGTGCCAGCTCAAGCCGGGACAGGTCCTTTGTCGAGCAGTACTTC. Residues: CASSSRDRSFVEQYF.

For this clone: Other nucleotide sequences in the sample specify the same CDR3. The rearrangement links TRBV18 to TRBJ2-1; 13 positions agree with TRBD2. The CDR3 spans 15 residues. J was trimmed by 5 bases and V by 2 bases; bases with no gene match: 0. CDR1 and CDR2 from the germline V gene are KGHSH and LQKENI. The CDR3 bases are TGTGCCAGCTCACCAGGACTAGCGGGAGACAATGAGCAGTTCTTC. The encoded protein is CASSPGLAGDNEQFF. Full variable domain (outside the CDR3, taken from reference TRBV18 and TRBJ2-1): NAGVMQNPRHLVRRRGQEARLRCSPMKGHSHVYWYRQLPEEGLKFMVYLQKENIIDESGMPKERFSAEFPKEGPSILRIQQVVRGDSAAYFCASSPGLAGDNEQFFGPGTRLTVL.

The V call is TRBV5-6, the J call TRBJ1-4; D may be TRBD1 (5 bases). The CDR3 totals 15 residues. Germline lookup yields CDR1 SGHDT and CDR2 YYEEEE. Trimming removed 3 bases at V and 4 bases at J, with 13 bases between. CDR3 nucleotide sequence: TGTGCCAGCAGCTGGGGGACTTTCAATAATGAAAAACTGTTTTTT. Translated, it gives CASSWGTFNNEKLFF.

V and J are TRBV3-1 (or the pseudogene TRBV3-2) and TRBJ2-5, with D possibly being TRBD2 (5 bases). Germline CDR1 LGHDT, CDR2 YNNKEL (reference sequence). V was clipped by 2 bases and J by 1 base, with 17 bases between them. The CDR3 runs 17 residues. As DNA, the CDR3 is TGTGCCAGCAGCCAACTAAGAGGGTACCCGGGCCAAGAGACCCAGTACTTC. It specifies CASSQLRGYPGQETQYF.

This chain links TRBV5-4 with TRBJ2-2; 10 bases fit TRBD1. Unmatched junction bases numbered 4, after V lost 1 base and J lost 4 bases. This CDR3 has 16 residues. CDR1 and CDR2 from the germline V gene are SGHNT and YYREEE (reference sequence). CDR3 in amino acids: CASSLPGTGVTGELFF. The DNA for the CDR3 is TGTGCCAGCAGCTTGCCAGGGACAGGGGTCACCGGGGAGCTGTTTTTT.

The V call is TRBV19, the J call TRBJ1-1, with TRBD1 matching 8 bases. CDR3 length: 14 amino acids. With 3 bases clipped from V and 0 bases from J, the junction kept 0 bases outside the gene matches. CDR1 and CDR2 from the germline V gene are LNHDA and SQIVND (reference sequence). CDR3 DNA: TGTGCCAGTAGTATGACAGGGGTGAACACTGAAGCTTTCTTT. Its translation is CASSMTGVNTEAFF. Full variable domain (missing parts from reference TRBV19 and TRBJ1-1): DGGITQSPKYLFRKEGQNVTLSCEQNLNHDAMYWYRQDPGQGLRLIYYSQIVNDFQKGDIAEGYSVSREKKESFPLTVTSAQKNPTAFYLCASSMTGVNTEAFFGQGTRLTVV.